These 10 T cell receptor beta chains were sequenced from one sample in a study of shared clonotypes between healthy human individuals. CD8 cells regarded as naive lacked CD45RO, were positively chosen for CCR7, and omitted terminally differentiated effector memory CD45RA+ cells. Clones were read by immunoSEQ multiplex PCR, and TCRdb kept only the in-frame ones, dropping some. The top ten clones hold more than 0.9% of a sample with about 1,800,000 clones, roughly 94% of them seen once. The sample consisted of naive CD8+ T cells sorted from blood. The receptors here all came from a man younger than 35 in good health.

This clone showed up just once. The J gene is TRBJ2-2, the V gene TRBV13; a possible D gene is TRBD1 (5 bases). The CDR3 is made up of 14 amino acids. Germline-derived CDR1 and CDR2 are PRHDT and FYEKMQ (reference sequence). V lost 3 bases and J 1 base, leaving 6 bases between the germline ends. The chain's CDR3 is CASSFGQNTGELFF. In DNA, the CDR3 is TGTGCCAGCAGCTTCGGACAGAACACCGGGGAGCTGTTTTTT.

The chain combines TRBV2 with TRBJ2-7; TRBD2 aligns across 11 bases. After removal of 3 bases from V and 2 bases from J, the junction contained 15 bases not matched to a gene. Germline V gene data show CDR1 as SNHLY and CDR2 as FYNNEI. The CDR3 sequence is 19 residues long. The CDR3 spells CASSELGLADTEITYEQYF. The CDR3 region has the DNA TGTGCCAGCAGTGAGTTGGGACTAGCGGATACGGAAATAACCTACGAGCAGTACTTC.

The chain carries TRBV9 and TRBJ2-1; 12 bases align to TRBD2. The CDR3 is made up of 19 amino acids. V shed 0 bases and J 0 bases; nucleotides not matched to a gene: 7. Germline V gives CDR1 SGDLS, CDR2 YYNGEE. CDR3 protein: CASSVGLAGGSLSYNEQFF. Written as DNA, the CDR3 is TGTGCCAGCAGCGTAGGCCTAGCGGGGGGGTCCCTCTCCTACAATGAGCAGTTCTTC.

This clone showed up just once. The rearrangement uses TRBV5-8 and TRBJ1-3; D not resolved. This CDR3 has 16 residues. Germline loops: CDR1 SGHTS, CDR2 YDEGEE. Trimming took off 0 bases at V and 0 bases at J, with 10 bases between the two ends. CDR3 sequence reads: CASSLEEGFSGNTIYF. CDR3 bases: TGTGCCAGCAGCTTGGAGGAAGGATTCTCTGGAAACACCATATATTTT.

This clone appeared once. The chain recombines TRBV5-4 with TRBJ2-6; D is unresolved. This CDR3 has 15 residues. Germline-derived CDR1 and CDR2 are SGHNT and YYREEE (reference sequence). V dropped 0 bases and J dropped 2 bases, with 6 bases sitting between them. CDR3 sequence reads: CASSLGGTGANVLTF. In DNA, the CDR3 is TGTGCCAGCAGCTTGGGGGGTACTGGGGCCAACGTCCTGACTTTC.

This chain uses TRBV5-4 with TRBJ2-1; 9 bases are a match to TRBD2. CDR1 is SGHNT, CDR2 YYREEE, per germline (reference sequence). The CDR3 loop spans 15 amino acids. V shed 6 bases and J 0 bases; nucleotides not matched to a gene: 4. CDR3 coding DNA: TGTGCCAGCACCATTAGCGGGAGCTCCTACAATGAGCAGTTCTTC. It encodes CASTISGSSYNEQFF. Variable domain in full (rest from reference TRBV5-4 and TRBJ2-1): ETGVTQSPTHLIKTRGQQVTLRCSSQSGHNTVSWYQQALGQGPQFIFQYYREEENGRGNFPPRFSGLQFPNYSSELNVNALELDDSALYLCASTISGSSYNEQFFGPGTRLTVL.

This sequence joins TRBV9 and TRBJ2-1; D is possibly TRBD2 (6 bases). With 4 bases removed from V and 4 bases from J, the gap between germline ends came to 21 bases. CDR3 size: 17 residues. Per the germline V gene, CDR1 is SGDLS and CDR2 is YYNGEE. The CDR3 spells CASSHTTAGGNYNEQFF. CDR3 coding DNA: TGTGCCAGCAGCCACACCACCGCGGGCGGGAATTACAATGAGCAGTTCTTC. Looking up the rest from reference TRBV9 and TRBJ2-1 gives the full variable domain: DSGVTQTPKHLITATGQRVTLRCSPRSGDLSVYWYQQSLDQGLQFLIQYYNGEERAKGNILERFSAQQFPDLHSELNLSSLELGDSALYFCASSHTTAGGNYNEQFFGPGTRLTVL.

The CDR3 loop is CASSLSLEYYEQYF. The DNA for the CDR3 is TGTGCCAGCAGCTTGTCACTAGAATATTACGAGCAGTACTTC. The V and J genes are TRBV5-6 and TRBJ2-7; weak D call: TRBD2 (5 bases). V lost 1 base to trimming and J lost 4 bases, with 12 bases between them. This CDR3 is built from 14 residues. CDR1 SGHDT and CDR2 YYEEEE come from the germline V gene.

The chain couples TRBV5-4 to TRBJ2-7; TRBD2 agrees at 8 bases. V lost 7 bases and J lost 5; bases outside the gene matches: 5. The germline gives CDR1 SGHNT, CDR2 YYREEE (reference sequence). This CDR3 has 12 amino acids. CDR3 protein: CASEGLDDEQYF. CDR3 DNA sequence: TGTGCCAGCGAGGGACTAGACGACGAGCAGTACTTC.

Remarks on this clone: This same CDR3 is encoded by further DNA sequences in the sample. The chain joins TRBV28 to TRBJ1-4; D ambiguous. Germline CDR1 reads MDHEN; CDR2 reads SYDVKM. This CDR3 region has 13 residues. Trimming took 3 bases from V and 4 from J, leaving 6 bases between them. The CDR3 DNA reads TGTGCCAGCAGTTTTCGGCTTAATGAAAAACTGTTTTTT. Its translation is CASSFRLNEKLFF.